The 17 T cell receptor beta chains listed next were all sequenced from one sample in a study of OX40 agonist ivuxolimab in advanced cancers. Measured with immunoSEQ multiplex PCR; TCRdb has only the in-frame clones, and not every one. Here the sample spans around 80,000 clones, 85% to 90% being singletons. The sequenced sample was CD4+ or CD8+ T cells sorted from blood, obtained in a trial of the OX40 agonist ivuxolimab. These receptors were taken from an adult with an advanced solid tumor such as melanoma, head and neck, liver or kidney cancer.

The chain links TRBV4-1 to TRBJ1-2; no definite D call. Germline V gene lookup returns CDR1 MGHRA and CDR2 YSYEKL. This CDR3 has 14 residues. Trimming pared 0 bases from V and 8 bases from J, leaving 13 bases between. In DNA form, the CDR3 reads TGCGCCAGCAGCCAAGATGGAGCCAGGTTGGGCTACACCTTC. Translating gives CASSQDGARLGYTF.

The J gene is TRBJ2-1, the V gene TRBV11-2, with D maybe TRBD2 (6 bases). The CDR3 contains 15 residues. Per the germline V gene, CDR1 is SGHAT and CDR2 is FQNNGV. V was shortened by 7 bases and J by 6 bases, with 19 bases between the two germline ends. Written as DNA, the CDR3 is TGTGCCAGCACCATGGAGCGGGCTTGGGCCAATGAGCAGTTCTTC. It specifies CASTMERAWANEQFF.

The chain has TRBV9 and TRBJ1-2; D not certain. The germline CDR1 and CDR2 sequences are SGDLS and YYNGEE. V was trimmed by 2 bases and J by 2 bases, leaving 7 bases between them. The CDR3 has 13 residues. The CDR3 nucleotides read TGTGCCAGCAGCGTTCTCGAAAACTATGGCTACACCTTC. Translating it yields CASSVLENYGYTF.

The V gene is TRBV29-1, the J gene TRBJ2-2; 7 bases are shared with TRBD2. CDR1 is SQVTM, CDR2 ANQGSEA, per germline. The V segment lost 3 bases and the J segment 0 bases; nucleotides outside the gene matches: 7. The CDR3 length is 16 residues. The CDR3: CSVEWWEGPNTGELFF. CDR3 in DNA: TGCAGCGTTGAGTGGTGGGAGGGGCCGAACACCGGGGAGCTGTTTTTT.

This clone has just a few counts. V gene TRBV4-3 combines with J gene TRBJ1-4; possibly TRBD1 for D (5 bases). Germline values: CDR1 LGHNA, CDR2 YSLEER. V was shortened by 0 bases and J by 3 bases, with 20 bases between the two germline ends. CDR3 length: 19 residues. CDR3 protein: CASSQDLRAGRVANEKLFF. CDR3 nucleotide sequence: TGCGCCAGCAGCCAAGATCTTAGGGCAGGGAGGGTAGCTAATGAAAAACTGTTTTTT.

The gene calls are TRBV6-1 and TRBJ2-2, with 7 bases identical to TRBD2. The trim removed 7 bases at V and 6 bases at J, leaving 5 bases unmatched. Germline values: CDR1 MNHNS, CDR2 SASEGT. This CDR3 is built from 13 residues. The CDR3 coding sequence is TGTGCCAGCAAGATAAGCGGGGCCGGGGAGCTGTTTTTT. It is translated as CASKISGAGELFF.

A few counts support this clone. The rearrangement uses TRBV7-2 and TRBJ1-5; D gene ambiguous. V was pared by 4 bases and J by 5 bases, with 9 bases between. Germline lookup yields CDR1 SGHTA and CDR2 FQGNSA. This CDR3 is built from 13 residues. CDR3 region: CASSSGPYQPQHF. The CDR3 DNA sequence: TGTGCCAGCAGCTCCGGGCCCTATCAGCCCCAGCATTTT.

The rearrangement joins TRBV7-3 to TRBJ2-3, with 13 positions matching TRBD2. The CDR3 contains 16 residues. Germline CDR1 SGHTA, CDR2 FQGTGA. The V segment lost 5 bases and the J segment 4 bases; nucleotides outside the gene matches: 6. The CDR3 protein is CASSPGLAGVADTQYF. The CDR3 nucleotides are TGTGCCAGCAGCCCCGGACTAGCGGGAGTGGCAGATACGCAGTATTTT. Together with reference TRBV7-3 and TRBJ2-3, the CDR3 gives the full variable domain: GAGVSQTPSNKVTEKGKYVELRCDPISGHTALYWYRQSLGQGPEFLIYFQGTGAADDSGLPNDRFFAVRPEGSVSTLKIQRTERGDSAVYLCASSPGLAGVADTQYFGPGTRLTVL.

The gene calls are TRBV5-1 and TRBJ2-2, with D tentatively TRBD2 (6 bases). This CDR3 contains 14 residues. Per the germline V gene, CDR1 is SGHRS and CDR2 is YFSETQ. V shed 4 bases and J shed 4 bases, with 11 bases lying between them. DNA of the CDR3: TGCGCCAGCAGCCGGGGGACCAGCACCGGGGAGCTGTTTTTT. Translating gives CASSRGTSTGELFF.

This chain links TRBV5-5 with TRBJ1-3; D remains ambiguous. The CDR3 spans 15 residues. Germline V CDR1 and CDR2: SGHKS, YYEKEE (reference sequence). Trimming left V 4 bases short and J 2 bases short, with 13 bases between. The CDR3 here is CASSPTGTAGNTIYF. The CDR3 bases are TGTGCCAGCAGCCCAACTGGAACGGCTGGAAACACCATATATTTT. The variable domain in full, completed from reference TRBV5-5 and TRBJ1-3, reads DAGVTQSPTHLIKTRGQQVTLRCSPISGHKSVSWYQQVLGQGPQFIFQYYEKEERGRGNFPDRFSARQFPNYSSELNVNALLLGDSALYLCASSPTGTAGNTIYFGEGSWLTVV.

This rearrangement joins TRBV2 to TRBJ2-7; no definite D call. This CDR3 contains 12 residues. Between the trimmed V and J ends, which lost 5 bases and 2 bases, there was a span of 7 bases. In germline, CDR1 is SNHLY, CDR2 FYNNEI. The CDR3 region has the DNA TGTGCCAGCAGTCCTTCCCCCTACGAGCAGTACTTC. Its protein product is CASSPSPYEQYF.

The CDR3 sequence: CASSTGEGEKLFF. As DNA, the CDR3 is TGCGCCAGCAGCACAGGGGAAGGTGAAAAACTGTTTTTT. The V gene is TRBV5-1, the J gene TRBJ1-4; 7 bases line up with TRBD1. The germline V gene has CDR1 SGHRS and CDR2 YFSETQ. The J segment lost 7 bases and the V segment lost 4 bases, leaving 4 bases of the junction unmatched. The CDR3 has 13 residues. The whole variable domain, remainder taken from reference TRBV5-1 and TRBJ1-4, is KAGVTQTPRYLIKTRGQQVTLSCSPISGHRSVSWYQQTPGQGLQFLFEYFSETQRNKGNFPGRFSGRQFSNSRSEMNVSTLELGDSALYLCASSTGEGEKLFFGSGTQLSVL.

This sequence joins TRBV6-6 and TRBJ1-2; 7 nucleotides agree with TRBD1. Germline lookup yields CDR1 MNHNY and CDR2 SVGAGI (reference sequence). This CDR3 comprises 16 residues. The V segment lost 5 bases and the J segment 7 bases; nucleotides outside the gene matches: 16. The CDR3 sequence is CASSATLDRDSSGYTF. In DNA form, the CDR3 reads TGTGCCAGCAGTGCGACACTCGACAGGGATAGTAGTGGCTACACCTTC.

CDR3 region: CASSLDRALGGYTF. The CDR3 nucleotides read TGCGCCAGCAGCTTGGACAGGGCCCTAGGGGGCTACACCTTC. The chain employs TRBV5-1 and TRBJ1-2, with D possibly TRBD1 on 6 matching bases. The CDR3 spans 14 residues. Trimming shortened V by 0 bases and J by 8 bases, and 14 bases separated the two germline ends. Germline loops: CDR1 SGHRS, CDR2 YFSETQ.

The chain couples TRBV2 to TRBJ1-2; 9 bases line up with TRBD1. CDR3 length: 14 residues. V lost 4 bases to trimming and J lost 4 bases; unmatched junction nucleotides: 4. Germline V gene lookup returns CDR1 SNHLY and CDR2 FYNNEI. The DNA of the CDR3 is TGTGCCAGCAGTGCGACAGGGGGAACCTATGGCTACACCTTC. It yields the protein CASSATGGTYGYTF.

The chain combines TRBV14 with TRBJ1-1; the match to TRBD1 covers 7 bases. After removal of 2 bases from V and 5 bases from J, the junction contained 5 bases not matched to a gene. The CDR3 runs to 14 residues. Germline V CDR1 and CDR2: SGHDN, FVKESK. CDR3 residues: CASSQRGLGTEAFF. CDR3 DNA sequence: TGTGCCAGCAGCCAAAGGGGGCTGGGGACTGAAGCTTTCTTT. The full variable domain, completed using reference TRBV14 and TRBJ1-1, is EAGVTQFPSHSVIEKGQTVTLRCDPISGHDNLYWYRRVMGKEIKFLLHFVKESKQDESGMPNNRFLAERTGGTYSTLKVQPAELEDSGVYFCASSQRGLGTEAFFGQGTRLTVV.

The gene calls are TRBV5-1 and TRBJ2-1; D perhaps matches TRBD2 (5 bases). Trimming pared 4 bases from V and 3 bases from J, leaving 8 bases between. CDR1 SGHRS and CDR2 YFSETQ come from the germline V gene. The CDR3 contains 13 residues. CDR3 region: CASSNRDYNEQFF. The CDR3 region has the DNA TGCGCCAGCAGCAACCGGGACTACAATGAGCAGTTCTTC.